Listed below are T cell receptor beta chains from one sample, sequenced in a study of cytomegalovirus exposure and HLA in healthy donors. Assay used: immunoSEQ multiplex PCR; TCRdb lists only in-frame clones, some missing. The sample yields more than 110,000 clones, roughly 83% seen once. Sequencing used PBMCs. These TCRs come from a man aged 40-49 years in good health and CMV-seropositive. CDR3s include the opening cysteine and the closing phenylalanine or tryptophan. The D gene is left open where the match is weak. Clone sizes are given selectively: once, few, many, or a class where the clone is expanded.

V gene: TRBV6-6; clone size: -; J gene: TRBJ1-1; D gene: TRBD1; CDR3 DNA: TGTGCCAGCAGAAACGACAGGGCCGGCACTGAAGCTTTCTTT; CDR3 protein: CASRNDRAGTEAFF
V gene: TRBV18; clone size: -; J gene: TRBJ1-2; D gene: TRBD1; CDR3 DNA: TGTGCCAGCTCAACCGGACAGGGCTATGGCTACACCTTC; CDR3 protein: CASSTGQGYGYTF
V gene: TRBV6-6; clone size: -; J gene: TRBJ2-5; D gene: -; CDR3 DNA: TGTGCCAGCAGCAAAGAGACCCAGTACTTC; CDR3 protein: CASSKETQYF
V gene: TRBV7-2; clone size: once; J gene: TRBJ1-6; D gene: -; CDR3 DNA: TGTGCCAGCAGCTTAGTTAGTCCTAGGGGTTCACCCCTCCACTTT; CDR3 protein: CASSLVSPRGSPLHF
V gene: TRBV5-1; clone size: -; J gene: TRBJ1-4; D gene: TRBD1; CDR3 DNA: TGCGCCAGCAGCCCGGGACAGGGAGCAACTAATGAAAAACTGTTTTTT; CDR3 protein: CASSPGQGATNEKLFF
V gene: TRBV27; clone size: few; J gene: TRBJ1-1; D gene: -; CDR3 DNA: TGTGCTAGCCTCGCCCGTACTTTGACAGCGAACACTGAAGCTTTCTTT; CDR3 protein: CASLARTLTANTEAFF
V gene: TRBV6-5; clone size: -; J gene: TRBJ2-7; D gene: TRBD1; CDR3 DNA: TGTGCCAGCAGTTATGGGCAGGGGGCCTACGAGCAGTACTTC; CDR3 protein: CASSYGQGAYEQYF
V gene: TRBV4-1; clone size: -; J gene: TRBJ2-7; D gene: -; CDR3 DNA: TGCGCCAGCAGCCAACCCGGACAGAAATACGAGCAGTACTTC; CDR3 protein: CASSQPGQKYEQYF
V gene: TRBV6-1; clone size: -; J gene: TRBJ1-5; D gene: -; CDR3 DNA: TGTGCCAGCAGTGAAGGCGGGGCCTACAATCAGCCCCAGCATTTT; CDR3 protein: CASSEGGAYNQPQHF
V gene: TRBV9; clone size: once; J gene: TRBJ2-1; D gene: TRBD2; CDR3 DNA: TGTGCCAGCTCGTCTCTAGCGGACTATGGTGATGAGCAGTTCTTC; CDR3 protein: CASSSLADYGDEQFF
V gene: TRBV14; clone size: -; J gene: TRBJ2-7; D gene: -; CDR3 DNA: TGTGCCAGCAGCCAAGGACGGGACTCCTACGAGCAGTACTTC; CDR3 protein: CASSQGRDSYEQYF
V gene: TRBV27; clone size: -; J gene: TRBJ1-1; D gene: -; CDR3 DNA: TGTGCCAGCAGTTTAAACAGGGACACTGAAGCTTTCTTT; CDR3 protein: CASSLNRDTEAFF
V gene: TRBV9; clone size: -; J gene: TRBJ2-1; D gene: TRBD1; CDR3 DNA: TGTGCCAGCAGCGTAGAGGGACAGGGGAGCTCCTACAATGAGCAGTTCTTC; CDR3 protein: CASSVEGQGSSYNEQFF
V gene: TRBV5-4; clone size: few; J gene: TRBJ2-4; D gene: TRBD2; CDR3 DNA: TGTGCCAGCAGCTGGGGAGCGGGAGGGCTGGGGGAAAACATTCAGTACTTC; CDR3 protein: CASSWGAGGLGENIQYF
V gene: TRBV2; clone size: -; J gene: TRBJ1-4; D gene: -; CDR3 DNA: TGTGCCAGCAGTTTTAGCGTCCAGGAGGTGTTTTTT; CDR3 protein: CASSFSVQEVFF
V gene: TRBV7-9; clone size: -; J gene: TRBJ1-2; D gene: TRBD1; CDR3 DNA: TGTGCCAGCAGCTTGCAGACAGGGGCTGGCTACACCTTC; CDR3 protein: CASSLQTGAGYTF
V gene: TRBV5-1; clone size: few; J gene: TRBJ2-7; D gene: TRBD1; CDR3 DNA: TGCGCCAGCAGCTTGGGGACAGGGGGTTTCCACGAGCAGTACTTC; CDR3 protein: CASSLGTGGFHEQYF
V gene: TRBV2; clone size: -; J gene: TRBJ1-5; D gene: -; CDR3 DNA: TGTGCCAGCAGTGAAGGGACTCTGAATCAGCCCCAGCATTTT; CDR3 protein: CASSEGTLNQPQHF
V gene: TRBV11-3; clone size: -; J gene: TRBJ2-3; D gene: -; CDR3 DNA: TGTGCCAGCAGCTTAGTAGGGAGAGGGCCAGATACGCAGTATTTT; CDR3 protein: CASSLVGRGPDTQYF
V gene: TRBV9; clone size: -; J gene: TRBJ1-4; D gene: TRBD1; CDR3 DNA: TGTGCCAGCAGCCCCAAGACAGGGAAGGAAGAAAAACTGTTTTTT; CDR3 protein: CASSPKTGKEEKLFF
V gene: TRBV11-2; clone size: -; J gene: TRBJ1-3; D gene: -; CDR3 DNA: TGTGCCAGCAGCTTGGGCCAAAACACCATATATTTT; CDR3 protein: CASSLGQNTIYF
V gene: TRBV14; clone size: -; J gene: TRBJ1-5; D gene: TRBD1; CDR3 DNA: TGTGCCAGCAGCCTCCTGGACAGGGGGGACCATAGCAATCAGCCCCAGCATTTT; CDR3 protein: CASSLLDRGDHSNQPQHF